Listed below are T cell receptor beta chains from one sample, sequenced in a study of spatial heterogeneity in lung cancer. TCRdb re-derived calls from the 5' RACE reads in MiXCR, one entry per CDR3 protein. The table has some 97,000 distinct CDR3 sequences, about 4.4% seen once. Sequenced here: lung tumor tissue, sampled at surgery. These receptors were collected from a male donor with early-stage non-small cell lung cancer. Both conserved end residues are part of each CDR3. Fields, in order: J gene, clone size, V gene, D gene, CDR3 protein, CDR3 DNA. The D gene is left open where the match is weak. Some rows mark clone size as missing; the rest say once, few, many or name a class of expanded clone.

j_call: TRBJ2-7; clone_size: many; v_call: TRBV4-2; d_call: NA; cdr3_aa: CASSQDRGPYEQYF; cdr3_nt: TGTGCCAGCAGCCAAGACCGGGGGCCCTACGAGCAGTACTTC
j_call: TRBJ1-2; clone_size: many; v_call: TRBV9; d_call: NA; cdr3_aa: CASSVGSPLHGYTF; cdr3_nt: TGTGCCAGCAGCGTAGGCAGCCCTCTGCATGGCTACACCTTC
j_call: TRBJ2-5; clone_size: many; v_call: TRBV5-6; d_call: TRBD1; cdr3_aa: CASSLLDRDQETQYF; cdr3_nt: TGTGCCAGCAGCTTACTGGACAGGGACCAAGAGACCCAGTACTTC
j_call: TRBJ2-7; clone_size: many; v_call: TRBV28; d_call: NA; cdr3_aa: CASSDPGVSYEQYF; cdr3_nt: TGTGCCAGCAGTGATCCGGGTGTATCCTACGAGCAGTACTTC
j_call: TRBJ1-2; clone_size: many; v_call: TRBV7-9; d_call: NA; cdr3_aa: CASSLGIYGYTF; cdr3_nt: TGTGCCAGCAGCTTAGGTATCTATGGCTACACCTTC
j_call: TRBJ2-3; clone_size: few; v_call: TRBV7-2; d_call: NA; cdr3_aa: CASSLGGRGRTDTQYF; cdr3_nt: TGTGCCAGCAGCTTAGGGGGCAGGGGCAGGACAGATACGCAGTATTTT
j_call: TRBJ2-1; clone_size: many; v_call: TRBV28; d_call: NA; cdr3_aa: CASSLPRTARGSYNEQFF; cdr3_nt: TGTGCCAGCAGTTTACCCAGGACAGCCCGAGGCTCCTACAATGAGCAGTTCTTC
j_call: TRBJ2-1; clone_size: many; v_call: TRBV20-1; d_call: NA; cdr3_aa: CSARLSSAGEQFF; cdr3_nt: TGCAGTGCTAGACTGTCTAGCGCGGGTGAGCAGTTCTTC
j_call: TRBJ2-2; clone_size: many; v_call: TRBV5-1; d_call: TRBD2; cdr3_aa: CASSLDVTSGSTGELFF; cdr3_nt: TGCGCCAGCAGCTTGGATGTTACTAGCGGTTCCACCGGGGAGCTGTTTTTT
j_call: TRBJ2-5; clone_size: many; v_call: TRBV5-1; d_call: NA; cdr3_aa: CASSHYSQETQYF; cdr3_nt: TGCGCCAGCAGCCATTACAGCCAAGAGACCCAGTACTTC
j_call: TRBJ2-3; clone_size: many; v_call: TRBV5-1; d_call: TRBD2; cdr3_aa: CASSPGLAVRTDTQYF; cdr3_nt: TGCGCCAGCAGCCCGGGACTAGCGGTACGCACAGATACGCAGTATTTT
j_call: TRBJ1-4; clone_size: NA; v_call: TRBV12-3/TRBV12-4; d_call: NA; cdr3_aa: CATRGDTNEKLFF; cdr3_nt: TGTGCCACCCGCGGAGATACTAATGAAAAACTGTTTTTT
j_call: TRBJ1-1; clone_size: many; v_call: TRBV18; d_call: NA; cdr3_aa: CASSPSETTEAFF; cdr3_nt: TGTGCCAGCTCACCCTCGGAAACCACTGAAGCTTTCTTT
j_call: TRBJ1-3; clone_size: many; v_call: TRBV27; d_call: NA; cdr3_aa: CASSRDGSSGNTIYF; cdr3_nt: TGTGCCAGCAGCCGGGACGGGAGCTCTGGAAACACCATATATTTT
j_call: TRBJ1-2; clone_size: many; v_call: TRBV10-2; d_call: NA; cdr3_aa: CASGADAERNYGYTF; cdr3_nt: TGCGCCAGCGGTGCGGATGCCGAGCGGAACTATGGCTACACCTTC
j_call: TRBJ2-3; clone_size: many; v_call: TRBV7-9; d_call: NA; cdr3_aa: CASSLFQPRTDTQYF; cdr3_nt: TGTGCCAGCAGCTTGTTTCAGCCTCGCACAGATACGCAGTATTTT
j_call: TRBJ2-3; clone_size: many; v_call: TRBV2; d_call: NA; cdr3_aa: CASSVSAEEDTQYF; cdr3_nt: TGTGCCAGCAGTGTAAGTGCCGAGGAAGATACGCAGTATTTT